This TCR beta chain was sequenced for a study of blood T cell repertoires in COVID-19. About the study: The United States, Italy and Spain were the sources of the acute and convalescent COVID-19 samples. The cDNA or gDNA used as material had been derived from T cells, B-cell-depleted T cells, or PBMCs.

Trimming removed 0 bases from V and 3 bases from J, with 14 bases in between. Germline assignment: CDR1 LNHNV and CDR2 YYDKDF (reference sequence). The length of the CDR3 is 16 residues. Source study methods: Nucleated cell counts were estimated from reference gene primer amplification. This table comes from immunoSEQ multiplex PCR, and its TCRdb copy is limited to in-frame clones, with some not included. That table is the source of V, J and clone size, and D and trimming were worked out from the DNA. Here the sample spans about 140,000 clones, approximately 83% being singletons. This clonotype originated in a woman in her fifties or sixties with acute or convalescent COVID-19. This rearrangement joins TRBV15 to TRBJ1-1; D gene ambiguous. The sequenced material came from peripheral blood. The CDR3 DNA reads TGTGCCACCAGCAGAGATCCGCGGACTTTATACACTGAAGCTTTCTTT. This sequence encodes CATSRDPRTLYTEAFF.